This TCR beta chain emerged from a study of Ad26.COV2.S vaccination and SARS-CoV-2 variants. The study, taken as a whole, reports: TCR breadth and depth analyses may have underestimated total T cell responses.

CDR1 KGHSH and CDR2 LQKENI come from the germline V gene. V lost 5 bases and J 5 bases, leaving 16 bases between the germline ends. The CDR3 consists of 14 residues. Some clones are missing from TCRdb's copy, which holds only in-frame ones; the method was immunoSEQ multiplex PCR. The sample gives roughly 400,000 clones, 90% of which show up once; about 4.5% is in the top ten. The treatment was: 15 to 20 received Ad26.COV2.S at low or high dose, single or two shots; about five received placebo; per-sample allocation not given. Collection of the samples took place on day 63 after the first injection of vaccine or placebo. In Boston, the donor was an adult between 18-55 years of age. Expressing Wuhan-strain SARS-CoV-2 spike, an Ad26 vector served as the vaccine. On this clone itself: Its antigen is still unknown.

The material was peripheral blood, obtained in a trial of Ad26.COV2.S vaccine versus placebo. The TCR was taken from a person aged 18 to 59 who received the Ad26.COV2.S COVID-19 vaccine or a placebo. The rearrangement links TRBV18 to TRBJ2-7; TRBD2 might be the D (7 bases). The CDR3 bases are TGTGCCAGCTCAGCCCGGGGAGGGGACAACGAGCAGTACTTC. This translates into CASSARGGDNEQYF.